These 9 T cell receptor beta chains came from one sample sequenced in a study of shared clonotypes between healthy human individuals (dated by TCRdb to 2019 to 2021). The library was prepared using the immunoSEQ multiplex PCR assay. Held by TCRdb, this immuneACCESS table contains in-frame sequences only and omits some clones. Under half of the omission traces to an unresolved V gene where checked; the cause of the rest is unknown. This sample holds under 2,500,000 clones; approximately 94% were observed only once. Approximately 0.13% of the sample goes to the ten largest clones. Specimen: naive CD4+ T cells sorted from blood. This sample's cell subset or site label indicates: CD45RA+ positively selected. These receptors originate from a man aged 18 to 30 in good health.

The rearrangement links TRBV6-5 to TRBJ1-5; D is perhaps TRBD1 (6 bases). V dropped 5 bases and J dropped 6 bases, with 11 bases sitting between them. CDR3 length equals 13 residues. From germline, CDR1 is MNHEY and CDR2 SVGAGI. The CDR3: CASSTGSGQPQHF. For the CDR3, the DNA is TGTGCCAGCAGTACAGGGTCGGGTCAGCCCCAGCATTTT.

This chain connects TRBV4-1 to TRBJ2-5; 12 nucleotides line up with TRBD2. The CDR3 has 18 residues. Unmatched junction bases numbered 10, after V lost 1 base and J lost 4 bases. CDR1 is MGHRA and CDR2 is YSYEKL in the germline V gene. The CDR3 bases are TGCGCCAGCAGCCAAGGACTAGCGGGAGTAGTAGGGCGAGAGACCCAGTACTTC. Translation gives CASSQGLAGVVGRETQYF.

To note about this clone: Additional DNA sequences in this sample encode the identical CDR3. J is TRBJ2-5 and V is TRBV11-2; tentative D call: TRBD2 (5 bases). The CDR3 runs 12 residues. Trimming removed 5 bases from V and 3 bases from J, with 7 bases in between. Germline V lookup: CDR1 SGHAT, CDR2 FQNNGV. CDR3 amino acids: CASSLGEETQYF. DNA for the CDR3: TGTGCCAGCAGCCTGGGAGAAGAGACCCAGTACTTC. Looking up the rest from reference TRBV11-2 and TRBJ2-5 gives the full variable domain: EAGVAQSPRYKIIEKRQSVAFWCNPISGHATLYWYQQILGQGPKLLIQFQNNGVVDDSQLPKDRFSAERLKGVDSTLKIQPAKLEDSAVYLCASSLGEETQYFGPGTRLLVL.

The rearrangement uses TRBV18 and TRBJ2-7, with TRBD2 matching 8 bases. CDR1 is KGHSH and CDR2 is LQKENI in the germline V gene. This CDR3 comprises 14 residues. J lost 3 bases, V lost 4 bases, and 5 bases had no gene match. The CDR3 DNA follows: TGTGCCAGCTCACACGGACTAGCAAACTACGAGCAGTACTTC. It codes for CASSHGLANYEQYF.

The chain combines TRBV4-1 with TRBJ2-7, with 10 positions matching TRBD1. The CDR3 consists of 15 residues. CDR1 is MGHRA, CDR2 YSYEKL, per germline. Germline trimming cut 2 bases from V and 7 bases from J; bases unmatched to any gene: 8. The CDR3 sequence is CASSQLGQGLGEQYF. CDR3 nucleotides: TGCGCCAGCAGCCAACTGGGACAGGGGCTGGGGGAGCAGTACTTC.

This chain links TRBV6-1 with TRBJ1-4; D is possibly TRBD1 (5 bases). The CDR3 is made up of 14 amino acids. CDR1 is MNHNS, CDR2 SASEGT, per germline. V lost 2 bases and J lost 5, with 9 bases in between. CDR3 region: CASSERGRNEKLFF. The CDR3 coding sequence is TGTGCCAGCAGTGAACGGGGGAGGAATGAAAAACTGTTTTTT.

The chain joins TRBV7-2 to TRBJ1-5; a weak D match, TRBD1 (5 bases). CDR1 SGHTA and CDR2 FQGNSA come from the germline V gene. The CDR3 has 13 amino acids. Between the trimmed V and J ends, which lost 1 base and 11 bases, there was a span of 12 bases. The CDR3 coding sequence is TGTGCCAGCAGCTTAGGGGGGTTCGGGGCCCAGCATTTT. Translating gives CASSLGGFGAQHF. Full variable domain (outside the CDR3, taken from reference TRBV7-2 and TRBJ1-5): GAGVSQSPSNKVTEKGKDVELRCDPISGHTALYWYRQSLGQGLEFLIYFQGNSAPDKSGLPSDRFSAERTGGSVSTLTIQRTQQEDSAVYLCASSLGGFGAQHFGDGTRLSIL.

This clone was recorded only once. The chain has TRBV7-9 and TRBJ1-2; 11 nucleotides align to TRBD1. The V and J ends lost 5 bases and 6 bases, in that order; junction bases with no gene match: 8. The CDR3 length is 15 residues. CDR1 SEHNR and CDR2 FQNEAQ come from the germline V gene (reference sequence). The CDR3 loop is CASSQLGTGGHGYTF. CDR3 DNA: TGTGCCAGCAGCCAACTCGGGACAGGGGGGCATGGCTACACCTTC.

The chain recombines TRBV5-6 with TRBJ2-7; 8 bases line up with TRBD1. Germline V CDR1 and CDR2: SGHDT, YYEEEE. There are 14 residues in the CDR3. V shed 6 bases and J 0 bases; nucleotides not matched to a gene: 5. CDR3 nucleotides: TGTGCCAGCACGCACGACAGGGGCTCCTACGAGCAGTACTTC. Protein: CASTHDRGSYEQYF.